Below, 22 T cell receptor beta chains from the same sample are listed, as sequenced in a study of neurological immune-mediated disorders (dated by TCRdb to the late 2010s). Interpreted using the paper, the time point label stands for: longitudinal time-point 2. Preparation of the library involved 5' RACE. These reads were obtained on an Illumina HiSeq 2500. The public reads were run again by TCRdb, first through fastp at Q25 and then through MiXCR, and only productive beta chains were kept. Identical CDR3 protein sequences are pooled into one entry, listed with their most common genes and DNA. The sample records about 60,000 distinct CDR3 sequences, 9.7% of which are singletons. The ten largest clonotypes hold around an eighth of the sample. Sequencing was done on a sample of PBMCs. The receptors stem from a young man in good health.

This clonotype was detected ten times or more. The V and J genes are TRBV2 and TRBJ2-7; 9 bases fit TRBD1. Looked up from germline, CDR1 is SNHLY and CDR2 is FYNNEI. The CDR3 runs to 14 residues. Trimming removed 6 bases from V and 4 bases from J; junction bases left unmatched: 7. CDR3 nucleotide sequence: TGTGCCAGCAGAAGGACAGGGGATTTGTACGAGCAGTACTTC. Protein product: CASRRTGDLYEQYF.

In its sample, this clonotype was seen many times. This chain uses TRBV5-1 with TRBJ2-1; TRBD1 matches 7 bases. J was trimmed by 8 bases and V by 2 bases; bases with no gene match: 7. The CDR3 contains 14 residues. CDR1 and CDR2 from the germline V gene are SGHRS and YFSETQ. CDR3 amino acids: CASSLGTARDEQFF. CDR3 coding DNA: TGCGCCAGCAGCTTAGGGACAGCTCGGGATGAGCAGTTCTTC.

This clonotype was observed many times. The V gene is TRBV20-1, the J gene TRBJ2-2; tentatively, D is TRBD1 (6 bases). Germline-derived CDR1 and CDR2 are DFQATT and SNEGSKA (reference sequence). V was pared by 0 bases and J by 5 bases, with 7 bases between. This CDR3 is 13 amino acids long. The CDR3 region is CSARETGTGELFF. Written as DNA, the CDR3 is TGCAGTGCTAGAGAGACAGGTACCGGGGAGCTGTTTTTT.

At least ten counts were recorded for this clonotype. This sequence joins TRBV7-2 and TRBJ1-4; D gene ambiguous. CDR3 length equals 15 residues. CDR1 and CDR2 (germline): SGHTA, FQGNSA. Between the trimmed V and J ends, which lost 5 bases and 0 bases, there was a span of 10 bases. The CDR3 DNA is TGTGCCAGCAGCCCCGAAGGACCAACTAATGAAAAACTGTTTTTT. Amino acids: CASSPEGPTNEKLFF. Full variable domain (rest looked up from reference TRBV7-2 and TRBJ1-4): GAGVSQSPSNKVTEKGKDVELRCDPISGHTALYWYRQSLGQGLEFLIYFQGNSAPDKSGLPSDRFSAERTGGSVSTLTIQRTQQEDSAVYLCASSPEGPTNEKLFFGSGTQLSVL.

The chain uses TRBV6-4 and TRBJ2-6; the match to TRBD1 covers 8 bases. Per the germline V gene, CDR1 is MRHNA and CDR2 is SNTAGT. The length of the CDR3 is 16 residues. Germline trimming cut 4 bases from V and 0 bases from J; bases unmatched to any gene: 2. The CDR3 here is CASSGGQVSGANVLTF. CDR3 nucleotides: TGTGCCAGCAGTGGGGGACAGGTCTCTGGGGCCAACGTCCTGACTTTC.

In the case of this clonotype: One end of the junction varies from germline; a read error may be responsible. V and J are TRBV27 and TRBJ2-1; 14 bases are a match to TRBD2. The germline V gene has CDR1 MNHEY and CDR2 SMNVEV (reference sequence). The CDR3 is made up of 16 amino acids. The CDR3: CASSGAWTSGRNEQFF. Written as DNA, the CDR3 is TGTGCCAGCAGCGGGGCCTGGACTAGCGGGAGGAATGAACAGTTCTTC.

Many counts were recorded for this clonotype. The chain employs TRBV5-1 and TRBJ2-7; D gene uncertain. This CDR3 spans 14 amino acids. Germline-derived CDR1 and CDR2 are SGHRS and YFSETQ. The V end was cut by 4 bases, the J end by 0 bases, with 11 bases between. The DNA of the CDR3 is TGCGCCAGCAGCCCCCGGACCAGCTCCTACGAGCAGTACTTC. Translating it yields CASSPRTSSYEQYF.

The genes are TRBV18 and TRBJ2-2, with unresolved D. The CDR3 runs to 15 residues. CDR1 and CDR2 (germline): KGHSH, LQKENI. Trimming pared 3 bases from V and 0 bases from J, leaving 8 bases between. The CDR3 coding sequence is TGTGCCAGCTCACCGTCTAAGCCGAACACCGGGGAGCTGTTTTTT. Amino acids: CASSPSKPNTGELFF.

This clonotype was seen many times. This rearrangement joins TRBV12-3 or TRBV12-4 to TRBJ1-6, with D maybe TRBD1 (5 bases). The CDR3 has 14 residues. Trimming cost V 6 bases and J 7 bases, with 13 bases left between them. Here the CDR3 DNA reads TGTGCCAGCAGCCCGAGGGGTCCGAATTCACCCCTCCACTTT. Translating it yields CASSPRGPNSPLHF.

The sample holds one count of this clonotype. A much larger clone is a single base away; this may be a read error. The chain employs TRBV28 and TRBJ2-7; no clear D. The CDR3 runs 14 residues. Germline V gives CDR1 MDHEN, CDR2 SYDVKM. The V gene lost 6 bases and the J gene lost 4 bases, with 16 bases spanning the gap. The CDR3 DNA reads as TGTGCCAGCAGATCCATGGGCCCAGGATACGAGCAGTACTTC. This sequence encodes CASRSMGPGYEQYF.

Of note for this clonotype: A much more abundant neighbour one base away suggests this may be a read error. The V gene is TRBV5-6, the J gene TRBJ2-7, with TRBD1 identical over 9 bases. CDR3 length equals 14 residues. From germline, CDR1 is SGHDT and CDR2 YYEEEE. CDR3 loop: CASTNKGTGPEHYF. The CDR3 nucleotides read TGTGCCAGCACCAACAAGGGGACAGGGCCCGAGCATTACTTC.

This clonotype was seen many times. The chain employs TRBV4-2 and TRBJ1-5; D possibly corresponds to TRBD1 (5 bases). The CDR3 is 16 amino acids. Germline assignment: CDR1 LGHNA and CDR2 YNFKEQ. The V end lost 0 bases, the J end lost 6 bases, and 15 bases lay between the germline ends. DNA of the CDR3: TGTGCCAGCAGCCAAGATTTTGGTCAGGGCGGTCAGCCCCAGCATTTT. This encodes CASSQDFGQGGQPQHF.

The sample holds many counts of this clonotype. The chain has TRBV24-1 and TRBJ2-5; D remains unclear. From germline, CDR1 is KGHDR and CDR2 SFDVKD. There are 14 residues in the CDR3. The germline V and J ends were trimmed by 7 bases and 2 bases, with 13 bases remaining between them. The DNA of the CDR3 is TGTGCCACCAGCCAAAGTGGGATACAAGAGACCCAGTACTTC. As protein: CATSQSGIQETQYF.

In its sample, this clonotype was seen many times. The chain joins TRBV5-1 to TRBJ2-6; TRBD1 matches 10 bases. J gave up 4 bases and V 0 bases, and 4 bases lay outside the gene matches. The CDR3 is made up of 17 amino acids. Looked up from germline, CDR1 is SGHRS and CDR2 is YFSETQ. As DNA, the CDR3 is TGCGCCAGCAGCTTGGCGGGACAGGGGAGCGGGGCCAACGTCCTGACTTTC. This encodes CASSLAGQGSGANVLTF.

This clonotype was detected many times. This rearrangement joins TRBV5-1 to TRBJ2-1, with TRBD2 identical over 7 bases. The CDR3 loop spans 13 amino acids. The V gene end was trimmed by 4 bases and the J gene end by 8 bases; junction bases not matched to a gene: 6. From germline, CDR1 is SGHRS and CDR2 YFSETQ. The CDR3 reads CASSPGLVDEQFF. The CDR3 region has the DNA TGCGCCAGCAGCCCAGGACTAGTCGATGAGCAGTTCTTC.

This clonotype occurred many times. The chain combines TRBV6-1 with TRBJ2-3; D is unclear. The CDR3 has 12 amino acids. Germline CDR1 and CDR2: MNHNS and SASEGT. Trimming stripped 4 bases from V and 5 bases from J, with 7 bases between. The CDR3 here is CASSGLKDTQYF. In DNA form, the CDR3 reads TGTGCCAGCAGTGGTTTGAAAGATACGCAGTATTTT.

This clonotype was observed at least ten times. This chain joins TRBV18 and TRBJ2-1; no clear D gene. Trimming took 3 bases from V and 0 from J, leaving 6 bases between them. The V gene's germline CDR1 is KGHSH and CDR2 LQKENI. This CDR3 is built from 14 residues. The CDR3 region is CASSPLGSYNEQFF. CDR3 sequence (DNA): TGTGCCAGCTCACCTCTGGGCTCCTACAATGAGCAGTTCTTC.

This clonotype has a handful of counts. The genes are TRBV24-1 and TRBJ2-3; TRBD2 matches at 13 bases. J was trimmed by 2 bases and V by 4 bases; bases with no gene match: 8. Germline loops: CDR1 KGHDR, CDR2 SFDVKD. CDR3 length: 18 amino acids. CDR3 sequence: CATSDFGTSGIDTDTQYF. The CDR3 DNA reads TGTGCCACCAGTGACTTCGGGACTAGCGGGATAGACACAGATACGCAGTATTTT.

This clonotype has ten or more counts. The V gene is TRBV5-1, the J gene TRBJ1-4, with a weak D call TRBD1 (5 bases). The CDR3 totals 14 residues. Germline assignment: CDR1 SGHRS and CDR2 YFSETQ. V lost 3 bases and J 5 bases, leaving 11 bases between the germline ends. This CDR3 reads CASSSSGWNEKLFF. DNA for the CDR3: TGCGCCAGCAGCTCCTCAGGGTGGAATGAAAAACTGTTTTTT. The full variable domain, with the rest looked up from reference TRBV5-1 and TRBJ1-4, is KAGVTQTPRYLIKTRGQQVTLSCSPISGHRSVSWYQQTPGQGLQFLFEYFSETQRNKGNFPGRFSGRQFSNSRSEMNVSTLELGDSALYLCASSSSGWNEKLFFGSGTQLSVL.

This clonotype occurred a few times. The CDR3 loop is CASRTLPGTGGYYEQYF. The DNA of the CDR3 is TGTGCCAGCAGAACACTTCCCGGGACAGGGGGCTACTACGAGCAGTACTTC. The chain has TRBV11-2 and TRBJ2-7, with 12 bases aligning to TRBD1. This CDR3 has 17 residues. Germline lookup yields CDR1 SGHAT and CDR2 FQNNGV. V was clipped by 6 bases and J by 3 bases; unmatched bases: 12.

This clonotype was detected many times. The V gene is TRBV5-1, the J gene TRBJ1-1; D uncertain. In germline, CDR1 is SGHRS, CDR2 YFSETQ. V lost 2 bases and J 0 bases, leaving 8 bases between the germline ends. This CDR3 comprises 14 residues. CDR3 sequence (DNA): TGCGCCAGCAGCTTAACCACCATGAACACTGAAGCTTTCTTT. This translates into CASSLTTMNTEAFF.

This sequence joins TRBV28 and TRBJ2-3; D remains ambiguous. The ends were cut back, 1 base at V and 5 bases at J, with 16 bases in the middle. CDR1 is MDHEN and CDR2 is SYDVKM in the germline V gene. The CDR3 runs 16 residues. CDR3 coding DNA: TGTGCCAGCAGTTTATACCAGGTTTCGGGCATAGATACGCAGTATTTT. This encodes CASSLYQVSGIDTQYF. Supplemented by reference TRBV28 and TRBJ2-3, the full variable domain reads DVKVTQSSRYLVKRTGEKVFLECVQDMDHENMFWYRQDPGLGLRLIYFSYDVKMKEKGDIPEGYSVSREKKERFSLILESASTNQTSMYLCASSLYQVSGIDTQYFGPGTRLTVL.